This T cell receptor (beta chain) derives from a study of T cell responses to AZD1222 COVID-19 vaccine. Sequencing used immunoSEQ multiplex PCR; TCRdb keeps in-frame clones, though not all of them. Among about 81,000 clones listed, approximately 90% were seen once. This clone was picked up one time. Looked up from germline, CDR1 is SGHTA and CDR2 is FQGNSA. The CDR3 is 15 amino acids. V lost 8 bases, J lost 8 bases, and 11 bases stayed unmatched. This TCR derives from an adult who received the AZD1222 COVID-19 vaccine. Sequences were derived from peripheral blood, sampled 28 days after the second AZD1222 dose. This chain links TRBV7-2 with TRBJ1-6; TRBD1 aligns across 8 bases. This CDR3 is CASRLGGQAHSPLHF. The CDR3 DNA reads TGTGCCAGCCGGCTGGGGGGACAGGCCCATTCACCCCTCCACTTT.